The text below deals with one TCR beta chain. This clone was seen only once. The clone's antigen remains unknown. Base qualities are not at hand, and no much larger clone is one base apart. The Qiagen DNeasy kit was used to extract genomic DNA from unsorted PBMCs and from the negatively selected CD4+ and CD8+ fractions. Using primers that anneal to V and J segments, immunoSEQ multiplex PCR amplified the TCR beta CDR3 regions. A synthetic immune receptor repertoire was used to minimize amplification bias, and any residual bias was removed computationally once sequencing was done. The published analysis was carried out like this. Repertoire diversity was quantified as the Shannon entropy index using custom Python scripts. Unsorted, CD4+ and CD8+ repertoires were analyzed separately, except in combined analyses where CD4+ and CD8+ sequences were merged in silico. Clonal expansion was defined as a frequency increase of at least 2-fold after treatment compared with C1D1, and clones undetected at baseline were assigned a pseudocount of 0.5. Singleton clones were defined as clones with 0 or 1 copy at C1D1, and non-singleton clones were defined as clones with 2 or more copies. Clones expanded in unsorted samples were annotated as CD4+, CD8+ or unknown by matching protein sequences in sorted samples from the same patient. Wilcoxon tests on paired samples were used to test diversity changes from C1D1 to C4D1. TCRdb took over this immuneACCESS table, retaining in-frame rearrangements with V and J assigned. Such tables are incomplete; in checked studies, under half of the missing clones stem from an unresolved V gene, and the remainder is unexplained. V and J calls and clone size are those listed in that table; D and trimming were worked out from the DNA. In this sample the table shows 10,000 to 15,000 clones, 65% to 85% of which occur a single time. Of the sample, roughly a quarter falls within the top ten clones.

The data are from a study of PD-1 blockade in classical Hodgkin lymphoma (dated by TCRdb to about 2020). With respect to the entire study: Nivolumab dosing was 3 mg/kg intravenously every 2 weeks, continuing until either disease progression or unacceptable toxicity. The study used TCR beta sequencing and CyTOF to define a peripheral blood immune signature of response to PD-1 blockade in classical Hodgkin lymphoma.

Study-level results and caveats: Lower diversity was seen in patients whose nivolumab began less than 1 year after ASCT, and these patients were left out of later analyses so that immune reconstitution would not confound the results. The study covered only a single clinical trial cohort, and the causes of the repertoire differences, possibly disease activity or prior therapy, were still not defined. By C4D1, a significant rise was seen in CD4+ TCR diversity but not in CD8+ TCR diversity (p=0.0027 vs p=0.16), and the rise was most apparent among complete responders (p=0.02). Baseline TCR diversity was reported to be lower in newly diagnosed patients than in healthy donors, and even lower in relapsed/refractory patients. Baseline diversity similar to that of newly diagnosed patients was observed in trial patients achieving complete response, whereas significantly lower diversity was observed in partial responders and progressors.

The time point tag for this specimen amounts to: cycle 1 day 1 (C1D1), immediately before nivolumab initiation. All trial patients had relapsed after autologous stem cell transplantation, with cohorts A, B and C differing in prior brentuximab vedotin exposure. Magnetic negative selection with a Miltenyi CD8+ T cell isolation kit was used to purify CD8+ T cells from thawed PBMCs. A total of more than 55 patients with relapsed/refractory classical Hodgkin lymphoma made up the trial cohort, and each patient's best overall response was complete response, partial response or progressive disease. Trial patients were treated with single-agent nivolumab in the multi-cohort phase II CheckMate 205 trial. An independent review committee assessed best overall response by applying the 2007 International Working Group response criteria. Trial PBMCs were collected immediately before nivolumab initiation (C1D1) and during therapy at cycle 2 day 1 and cycle 4 day 1. Peripheral blood was collected in 8 mL Vacutainer Cell Preparation Tubes, from which PBMCs were isolated by centrifugation and then cryopreserved. Purified CD4+ and CD8+ fractions were prepared only for cases in which an additional PBMC sample was available. Magnetically labelled cells were removed on LS columns in a quadroMACS separator, and the flow-through was collected as the purified fraction.

The specimen comprised CD8+ T cells from blood, sampled at baseline. This clonotype originated in a human donor with classical Hodgkin lymphoma.

The CDR3 is CASSSTDSEGNTIYF. The DNA sequence is TGTGCCAGCAGCTCGACGGACAGCGAAGGAAACACCATATATTTT. In this chain, TRBV13 is recombined with TRBJ1-3, and perhaps TRBD1 as D gene, on 6 matching bases. The CDR3 spans 15 residues, from the cysteine through the phenylalanine. Only the CDR3 DNA stays, 45 bases, in frame from base 1. V drops 4 bases and J drops 4 bases, leaving 14 bases in between. CDR1 PRHDT and CDR2 FYEKMQ were looked up in the germline V gene (reference sequence).